A single sample is the source of the 4 T cell receptor beta chains below, sequenced in a study of T cell responses to AZD1222 COVID-19 vaccine. Sequenced by immunoSEQ multiplex PCR; TCRdb stores in-frame clones only, minus some. Counted here are more than 95,000 clones, over 80% occurring once; the ten biggest clones make up around 8.7%. Material: peripheral blood, obtained on day 0 of AZD1222 vaccination. The receptors come from an adult in good health.

The J gene is TRBJ2-1, the V gene TRBV6-2 or TRBV6-3; 14 nucleotides align to TRBD2. Germline V lookup: CDR1 MNHEY, CDR2 SVGEGT. The CDR3 covers 18 residues. The V gene end was trimmed by 2 bases and the J gene end by 1 base; junction bases not matched to a gene: 4. The CDR3 DNA reads as TGTGCCAGCAGTTACGGGACTAGCGGGAGAAGTTCCTACAATGAGCAGTTCTTC. It specifies CASSYGTSGRSSYNEQFF.

This sequence joins TRBV4-1 and TRBJ1-1; D unclear. Germline V gene lookup returns CDR1 MGHRA and CDR2 YSYEKL. V was pared by 2 bases and J by 2 bases, with 9 bases between. CDR3 length: 14 residues. This chain's CDR3 is CASSQKTFNTEAFF. Written as DNA, the CDR3 is TGCGCCAGCAGCCAAAAGACATTTAACACTGAAGCTTTCTTT.

V usage is TRBV7-9 and J usage is TRBJ1-5, with D unresolved. V lost 5 bases, J lost 6 bases, and 17 bases lay in between. CDR3 length: 15 amino acids. Germline lookup yields CDR1 SEHNR and CDR2 FQNEAQ (reference sequence). The CDR3 spells CASSRAGGPGQPQHF. The CDR3 DNA sequence: TGTGCCAGCAGCCGCGCCGGAGGGCCTGGTCAGCCCCAGCATTTT.

CDR3 bases: TGTGCCAGCAGGCAGAGGGGACCAACAAACTACGAGCAGTACTTC. Amino acid sequence: CASRQRGPTNYEQYF. J is TRBJ2-7 and V is TRBV2, with D possibly called TRBD1 or TRBD2 (5 bases each). With 6 bases removed from V and 3 bases from J, the gap between germline ends came to 18 bases. The CDR3 totals 15 residues. CDR1 is SNHLY, CDR2 FYNNEI, per germline.